What follows is one T cell receptor beta chain and its context. The sample originates from a study of blood T cell repertoires in COVID-19. The table came from immunoSEQ multiplex PCR; TCRdb's copy has only in-frame clones and leaves some out. The sample holds under 250,000 clones; around 90% are singletons and the top ten take over 3.5%. The source material was PBMCs or T cells enriched from blood (not recorded which). The source is a woman aged 25 to 45 who had been exposed to COVID-19.

The DNA of the CDR3 is TGTGCCAGCAGTGAAGCTGTAGCGGGAGCTCAAGAGACCCAGTACTTC. Its translation is CASSEAVAGAQETQYF. J is TRBJ2-5 and V is TRBV6-1, with TRBD2 matching 9 bases. V lost 0 bases to trimming and J lost 2 bases; unmatched junction nucleotides: 4. The CDR3 spans 16 residues. Germline values: CDR1 MNHNS, CDR2 SASEGT.